This T cell receptor (beta chain) came from a study of blood T cell repertoires in COVID-19. The V segment lost 0 bases and the J segment 0 bases; nucleotides outside the gene matches: 7. Germline V gene sequence: CDR1 SGHRS, CDR2 YFSETQ. CDR3 length: 19 residues. The table came from immunoSEQ multiplex PCR; TCRdb's copy has only in-frame clones and leaves some out. The table shows 300,000 to 350,000 clones, with roughly nine tenths occurring only once. Sample: peripheral blood. The sequence was collected from a man aged 18 to 35 with active or convalescent COVID-19. V usage is TRBV5-1 and J usage is TRBJ2-1; the match to TRBD1 covers 12 bases. CDR3 nucleotides: TGCGCCAGCAGCTTGGCCGGGACAGGGGGCTCGAGCTCCTACAATGAGCAGTTCTTC. It is translated as CASSLAGTGGSSSYNEQFF.